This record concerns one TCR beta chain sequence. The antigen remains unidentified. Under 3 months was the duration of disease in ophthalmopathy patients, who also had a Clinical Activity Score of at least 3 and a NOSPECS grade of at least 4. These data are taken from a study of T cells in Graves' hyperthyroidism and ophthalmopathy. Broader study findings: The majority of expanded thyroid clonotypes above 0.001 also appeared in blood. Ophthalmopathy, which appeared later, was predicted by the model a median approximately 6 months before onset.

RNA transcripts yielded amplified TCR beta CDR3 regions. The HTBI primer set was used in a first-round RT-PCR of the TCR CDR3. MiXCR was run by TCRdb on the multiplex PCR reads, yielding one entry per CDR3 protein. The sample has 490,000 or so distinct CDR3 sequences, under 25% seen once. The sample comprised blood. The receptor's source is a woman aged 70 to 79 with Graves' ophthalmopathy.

In DNA, the CDR3 is TGCAGTGCTATTACCCCTGCCGTCACAGATACGCAGTATTTT. Protein sequence: CSAITPAVTDTQYF. The rearrangement joins TRBV20-1 to TRBJ2-3; D is undetermined. CDR3 size: 14 residues. Per germline, CDR1 DFQATT and CDR2 SNEGSKA (reference sequence). Trimming took 4 bases from V and 2 from J, leaving 13 bases between them.